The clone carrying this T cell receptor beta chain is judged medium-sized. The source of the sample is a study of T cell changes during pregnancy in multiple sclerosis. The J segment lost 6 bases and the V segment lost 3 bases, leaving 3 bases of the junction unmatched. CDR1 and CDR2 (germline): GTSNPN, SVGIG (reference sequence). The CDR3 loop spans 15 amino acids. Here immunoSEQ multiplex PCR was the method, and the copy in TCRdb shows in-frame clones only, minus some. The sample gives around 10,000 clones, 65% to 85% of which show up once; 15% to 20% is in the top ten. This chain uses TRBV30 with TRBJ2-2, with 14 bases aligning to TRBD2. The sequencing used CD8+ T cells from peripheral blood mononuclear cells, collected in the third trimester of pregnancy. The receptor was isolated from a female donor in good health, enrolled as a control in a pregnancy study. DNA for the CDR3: TGTGCCTGGAGGGGACTAGCGGGAGAGGCCGGGGAGCTGTTTTTT. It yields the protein CAWRGLAGEAGELFF.